Presented here are 30 T cell receptor beta chains from one specimen sequenced in a study of HIV-infected patients and healthy controls. 500 ng RNA was reverse transcribed with alpha and beta constant-region primers. Each of the alpha and beta chains got its own library through chain-specific third strand synthesis with indices. One entry per CDR3 protein, called by TCRdb with MiXCR from the 5' RACE reads. The table records more than 8,000 distinct CDR3 sequences, roughly 8% of them present only once. The repertoire came from unfractionated whole blood and reflected all unsorted peripheral T cells. The sequencing input was blood. Receptors originate from an adult in good health.

By share of the sample, this clonotype is medium-sized (0.01 to 0.1%). The rearrangement links TRBV29-1 to TRBJ1-1; D might be TRBD1 (5 bases). This CDR3 region has 14 residues. The V gene's germline CDR1 is SQVTM and CDR2 ANQGSEA. V lost 7 bases, J lost 6 bases, and 21 bases lay in between. CDR3 in DNA: TGCAGCGCGGGACCAAAGGGAGGTACCCCTGAAGCTTTCTTT. Its translation: CSAGPKGGTPEAFF.

In this sample, this clonotype turned up many times. The chain employs TRBV29-1 and TRBJ2-7; D gene unclear. Germline V gene lookup returns CDR1 SQVTM and CDR2 ANQGSEA. The CDR3 consists of 14 residues. Trimming shortened V by 3 bases and J by 4 bases, and 16 bases separated the two germline ends. CDR3 residues: CSVDLAASPYEQYF. For the CDR3, the DNA is TGCAGCGTTGATCTGGCTGCAAGCCCGTACGAGCAGTACTTC.

By its share, this clonotype is medium-sized. The chain combines TRBV28 with TRBJ2-7, with 8 bases identical to TRBD2. CDR1 and CDR2 (germline): MDHEN, SYDVKM. V shed 9 bases, J shed 3 bases, and the junction held 10 bases outside the gene matches. The CDR3 contains 14 residues. The chain's CDR3 is CASRPAGVVYEQYF. The CDR3, as DNA: TGTGCCAGTAGACCAGCGGGAGTAGTCTACGAGCAGTACTTC.

This chain links TRBV5-6 with TRBJ2-1; D is possibly TRBD1 (5 bases). Between the trimmed V and J ends, which lost 2 bases and 0 bases, there was a span of 15 bases. Looked up from germline, CDR1 is SGHDT and CDR2 is YYEEEE. The CDR3 totals 17 residues. CDR3 nucleotide sequence: TGTGCCAGCAGCTTAGGGGCGAACTACCGCTCCTACAATGAGCAGTTCTTC. Its translation: CASSLGANYRSYNEQFF.

The sample holds many counts of this clonotype. The gene calls are TRBV15 and TRBJ2-5, with D unclear. This CDR3 is built from 14 residues. Germline CDR1 and CDR2: LNHNV and YYDKDF (reference sequence). V was cut by 0 bases and J by 4 bases, with 9 bases left in between. DNA of the CDR3: TGTGCCACCAGCAGAGATTATGCGGCAGAGACCCAGTACTTC. This sequence encodes CATSRDYAAETQYF. The full variable domain, its missing parts supplied by reference TRBV15 and TRBJ2-5, is DAMVIQNPRYQVTQFGKPVTLSCSQTLNHNVMYWYQQKSSQAPKLLFHYYDKDFNNEADTPDNFQSRRPNTSFCFLDIRSPGLGDTAMYLCATSRDYAAETQYFGPGTRLLVL.

Judged by abundance, this clonotype is medium-sized. The chain links TRBV24-1 to TRBJ2-1; possible D gene TRBD2, 6 bases. The CDR3 sequence is 16 residues long. V was shortened by 3 bases and J by 0 bases, with 11 bases between the two germline ends. Looked up from germline, CDR1 is KGHDR and CDR2 is SFDVKD. The chain's CDR3 is CATSDPSGGSYNEQFF. The CDR3 bases are TGTGCCACCAGTGATCCCTCCGGGGGCTCCTACAATGAGCAGTTCTTC.

This clonotype was recorded at least ten times. This sequence joins TRBV29-1 and TRBJ2-7; 7 nucleotides agree with TRBD1. The CDR3 runs 14 residues. The germline V gene has CDR1 SQVTM and CDR2 ANQGSEA. Unmatched junction bases numbered 9, after V lost 7 bases and J lost 0 bases. For the CDR3, the DNA is TGCAGCGCCGGACAGGTCGAGAGCTCCTACGAGCAGTACTTC. It is translated as CSAGQVESSYEQYF.

This clonotype was counted many times. The genes are TRBV19 and TRBJ2-1; D tentatively fits TRBD1 or TRBD2 (7 bases each). CDR3 size: 16 residues. V was cut by 5 bases and J by 7 bases, with 21 bases left in between. Germline V gene sequence: CDR1 LNHDA, CDR2 SQIVND (reference sequence). CDR3: CASSPSGRGHRNEQFF. In DNA, the CDR3 is TGTGCCAGTAGTCCCTCGGGGAGGGGGCATAGGAATGAGCAGTTCTTC. The full variable domain, in which reference TRBV19 and TRBJ2-1 provide the parts outside the CDR3, is DGGITQSPKYLFRKEGQNVTLSCEQNLNHDAMYWYRQDPGQGLRLIYYSQIVNDFQKGDIAEGYSVSREKKESFPLTVTSAQKNPTAFYLCASSPSGRGHRNEQFFGPGTRLTVL.

This clonotype was picked up many times. This sequence joins TRBV30 and TRBJ2-3; tentatively, D is TRBD1 (8 bases). The CDR3 sequence is 15 residues long. The germline CDR1 and CDR2 sequences are GTSNPN and SVGIG (reference sequence). Deletions cut 3 bases from V and 7 bases from J, with 20 bases between. The CDR3 nucleotides read TGTGCCTGGAGGCCACAGGGGGGGGTTCCTTATACGCAGTATTTT. It translates to CAWRPQGGVPYTQYF.

This clonotype has a count of ten or more. J is TRBJ2-7 and V is TRBV6-1, with 7 bases that match TRBD2. Per the germline V gene, CDR1 is MNHNS and CDR2 is SASEGT. This CDR3 is 13 amino acids long. Losses at the gene ends were 3 bases for V and 7 bases for J; bases not matched to a gene: 6. CDR3 sequence reads: CASSDLGGWEQYF. In DNA form, the CDR3 reads TGTGCCAGCAGTGACCTGGGGGGGTGGGAGCAGTACTTC.

This clonotype is classed as medium-sized. The J gene is TRBJ2-3, the V gene TRBV29-1; 8 bases line up with TRBD1. This CDR3 comprises 13 residues. Germline V gives CDR1 SQVTM, CDR2 ANQGSEA. V lost 4 bases to trimming and J lost 4 bases; unmatched junction nucleotides: 4. The CDR3 loop reads CSVGQGFADTQYF. The CDR3 coding sequence is TGCAGCGTTGGACAGGGGTTTGCAGATACGCAGTATTTT.

There are many counts of this clonotype. The gene calls are TRBV20-1 and TRBJ1-5, with D hard to call. Germline V gene lookup returns CDR1 DFQATT and CDR2 SNEGSKA (reference sequence). There are 13 residues in the CDR3. V was clipped by 1 base and J by 1 base, with 5 bases between them. CDR3 protein: CSARVNSNQPQHF. The CDR3 bases are TGCAGTGCTAGAGTAAACAGCAATCAGCCCCAGCATTTT.

This clonotype is termed medium-sized. V and J are TRBV9 and TRBJ1-4; 7 bases are a match to TRBD1. Germline V lookup: CDR1 SGDLS, CDR2 YYNGEE. The ends lost 4 bases at V and 8 bases at J; junction bases unmatched: 8. This CDR3 comprises 14 residues. The CDR3 DNA sequence: TGTGCCAGCAGCCCGCACGCCAGGGGGGAAAAACTGTTTTTT. Translation: CASSPHARGEKLFF.

This clonotype is deemed medium-sized (0.01 to 0.1%). The chain has TRBV12-3 or TRBV12-4 and TRBJ2-4, with TRBD1 matching 9 bases. This CDR3 contains 14 residues. V lost 3 bases and J lost 6; bases outside the gene matches: 3. The CDR3 DNA sequence: TGTGCCAGCAGTTTGAGACAGGGGGGAAACATTCAGTACTTC. Encoded protein: CASSLRQGGNIQYF.

This clonotype is labeled as medium-sized. CDR3 sequence (DNA): TGTGCCAGCAGTTTATCAGGAGGCCAAGAGACCCAGTACTTC. Translated, it gives CASSLSGGQETQYF. The chain recombines TRBV28 with TRBJ2-5, with D possibly TRBD2 on 5 matching bases. Trimming shortened V by 1 base and J by 1 base, and 7 bases separated the two germline ends. In germline, CDR1 is MDHEN, CDR2 SYDVKM. This CDR3 comprises 14 residues.

This clonotype was seen a handful of times. V is TRBV6-5 and J is TRBJ1-1; D call uncertain. V dropped 0 bases and J dropped 6 bases, with 11 bases sitting between them. Germline-derived CDR1 and CDR2 are MNHEY and SVGAGI. This CDR3 is 14 amino acids long. DNA of the CDR3: TGTGCCAGCAGTTACTCTGGCGTGCTGGCTGAAGCTTTCTTT. Translation gives CASSYSGVLAEAFF.

At least ten counts were recorded for this clonotype. V gene TRBV7-2 combines with J gene TRBJ2-7, with 7 nucleotides matching TRBD2. CDR3 length: 14 residues. Looked up from germline, CDR1 is SGHTA and CDR2 is FQGNSA. Trimming at V came to 6 bases and at J to 0 bases, leaving 5 bases not matched to a gene. CDR3 loop: CASRFGGSSYEQYF. The CDR3 bases are TGTGCCAGCAGGTTTGGCGGGAGCTCCTACGAGCAGTACTTC.

In its sample, this clonotype ranks as medium-sized. The rearrangement joins TRBV5-1 to TRBJ2-3, with D possibly matching TRBD2 (5 bases). Germline-derived CDR1 and CDR2 are SGHRS and YFSETQ. V lost 4 bases and J 1 base, leaving 10 bases between the germline ends. CDR3 length: 14 residues. The CDR3 is CASSREGGTDTQYF. The CDR3 DNA sequence: TGCGCCAGCAGCCGCGAGGGAGGCACAGATACGCAGTATTTT.

This clonotype is medium-sized (0.01 to 0.1%) within its sample. V is TRBV7-8 and J is TRBJ2-2; D not resolved. Trimming stripped 5 bases from V and 7 bases from J, with 11 bases between. Germline values: CDR1 SGHVS, CDR2 FQNEAQ. The CDR3 length is 13 residues. The CDR3 sequence: CASSPGPLGELFF. CDR3 coding DNA: TGTGCCAGCAGCCCAGGACCGCTCGGGGAGCTGTTTTTT. Together with reference TRBV7-8 and TRBJ2-2, the CDR3 gives the full variable domain: GAGVSQSPRYKVAKRGQDVALRCDPISGHVSLFWYQQALGQGPEFLTYFQNEAQLDKSGLPSDRFFAERPEGSVSTLKIQRTQQEDSAVYLCASSPGPLGELFFGEGSRLTVL.

This clonotype was counted many times. This sequence joins TRBV5-1 and TRBJ2-2; maybe TRBD1 (6 bases). Germline lookup yields CDR1 SGHRS and CDR2 YFSETQ. CDR3 size: 15 residues. V shed 4 bases and J shed 2 bases, with 12 bases lying between them. CDR3 protein: CASSLDRPNTGELFF. CDR3 coding DNA: TGCGCCAGCAGCCTCGACAGGCCCAACACCGGGGAGCTGTTTTTT.

By share of the sample, this clonotype is medium-sized (0.01 to 0.1%). V is TRBV28 and J is TRBJ2-7; D uncertain. Trimming took 7 bases from V and 0 from J, leaving 10 bases between them. Per the germline V gene, CDR1 is MDHEN and CDR2 is SYDVKM. The CDR3 spans 13 residues. The CDR3 is CASKSTGSYEQYF. The CDR3 nucleotides read TGTGCCAGCAAGAGCACTGGCTCCTACGAGCAGTACTTC.

The rearrangement uses TRBV28 and TRBJ1-2; D gene ambiguous. CDR3 length: 13 amino acids. Germline loops: CDR1 MDHEN, CDR2 SYDVKM. Trimming shortened V by 4 bases and J by 8 bases, and 14 bases separated the two germline ends. This CDR3 is CASSSSRFLGYTF. CDR3 nucleotides: TGTGCCAGCAGTTCTTCCCGCTTTTTGGGCTACACCTTC.

In its sample, this clonotype is medium-sized. The chain couples TRBV6-5 to TRBJ2-7; 9 bases fit TRBD2. Germline V CDR1 and CDR2: MNHEY, SVGAGI. CDR3 size: 15 residues. Trimming at V came to 6 bases and at J to 6 bases, leaving 12 bases not matched to a gene. The CDR3 sequence: CASSGSIAGVGEQYF. The CDR3 DNA is TGTGCCAGCAGCGGATCAATAGCGGGAGTAGGCGAGCAGTACTTC.

The sample holds many counts of this clonotype. This chain links TRBV2 with TRBJ2-5; no clear D. Trimming pared 2 bases from V and 2 bases from J, leaving 9 bases between. CDR3 size: 14 residues. Per germline, CDR1 SNHLY and CDR2 FYNNEI. CDR3 in amino acids: CASSEFASQETQYF. The CDR3 DNA reads as TGTGCCAGCAGTGAATTCGCGTCGCAAGAGACCCAGTACTTC.

This clonotype was observed at least ten times. The junction does not match germline at one end; this may be a read error. The DNA of the CDR3 is TGTGCTAGCAGCGTTACCCCCGGACTAGCGGGAGTAGATACGCAGTATTTT. Its translation is CASSVTPGLAGVDTQYF. The gene calls are TRBV7-7 and TRBJ2-3, with 13 bases aligning to TRBD2. This CDR3 has 17 amino acids. Germline CDR1 is SSHAT and CDR2 is FNYEAQ (reference sequence).

This clonotype is medium-sized within its sample. V gene TRBV10-3 combines with J gene TRBJ2-4; TRBD2 might be the D (7 bases). Germline CDR1 and CDR2: ENHRY and SYGVKD. V was cut by 3 bases and J by 4 bases, with 10 bases left in between. The CDR3 sequence is 14 residues long. The CDR3, as DNA: TGTGCCATCAGTGAAGGGGGGGTGAAAAACATTCAGTACTTC. Translating it yields CAISEGGVKNIQYF.

This clonotype was detected many times. The gene calls are TRBV4-1 and TRBJ2-3; TRBD2 matches 16 bases. This CDR3 is 17 amino acids long. Germline assignment: CDR1 MGHRA and CDR2 YSYEKL. Losses at the gene ends were 8 bases for V and 4 bases for J; bases not matched to a gene: 9. CDR3 DNA sequence: TGCGCCAGCCGAGGACCCGGGACTAGCGGGGGGGCAGATACGCAGTATTTT. Amino acids: CASRGPGTSGGADTQYF.

V and J are TRBV6-5 and TRBJ2-3; a weak D match, TRBD2 (5 bases). The CDR3 has 14 amino acids. Germline CDR1 and CDR2: MNHEY and SVGAGI. V lost 2 bases to trimming and J lost 5 bases, with 11 bases between them. The CDR3 region is CASSYILRGDTQYF. The DNA of the CDR3 is TGTGCCAGCAGTTACATCCTCCGGGGAGATACGCAGTATTTT.

In this sample, this clonotype turned up many times. The chain combines TRBV24-1 with TRBJ2-1; TRBD2 agrees at 7 bases. V gave up 6 bases and J gave up 1 base; unmatched junction bases: 11. The CDR3 runs 17 residues. Germline V gene lookup returns CDR1 KGHDR and CDR2 SFDVKD. The DNA for the CDR3 is TGTGCCACCAGTAAAATGGCGGGAGTAAGGTCCTACAATGAGCAGTTCTTC. Translated, it gives CATSKMAGVRSYNEQFF.

In this sample, this clonotype is medium-sized (0.01 to 0.1%). The chain has TRBV6-5 and TRBJ2-5; D unclear. The V gene lost 0 bases and the J gene lost 5 bases, with 13 bases spanning the gap. Germline V gives CDR1 MNHEY, CDR2 SVGAGI. The CDR3 length is 15 residues. CDR3 protein: CASSYSPYLGETQYF. The CDR3 DNA reads as TGTGCCAGCAGTTACTCGCCCTATCTGGGGGAGACCCAGTACTTC.